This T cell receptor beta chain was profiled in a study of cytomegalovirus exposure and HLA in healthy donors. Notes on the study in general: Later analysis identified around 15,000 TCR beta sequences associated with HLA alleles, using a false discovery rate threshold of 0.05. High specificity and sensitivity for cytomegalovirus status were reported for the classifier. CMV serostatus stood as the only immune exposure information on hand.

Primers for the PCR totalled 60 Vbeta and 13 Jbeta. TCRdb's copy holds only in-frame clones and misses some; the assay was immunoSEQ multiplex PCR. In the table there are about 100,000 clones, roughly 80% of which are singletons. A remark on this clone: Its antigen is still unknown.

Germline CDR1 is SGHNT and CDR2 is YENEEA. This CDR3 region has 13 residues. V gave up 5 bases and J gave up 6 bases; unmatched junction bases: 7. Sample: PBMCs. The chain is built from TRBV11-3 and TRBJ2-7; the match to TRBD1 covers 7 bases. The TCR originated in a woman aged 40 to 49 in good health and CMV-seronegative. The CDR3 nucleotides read TGTGCCAGCAGCCACGGGACAGTAGGCGAGCAGTACTTC. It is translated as CASSHGTVGEQYF.